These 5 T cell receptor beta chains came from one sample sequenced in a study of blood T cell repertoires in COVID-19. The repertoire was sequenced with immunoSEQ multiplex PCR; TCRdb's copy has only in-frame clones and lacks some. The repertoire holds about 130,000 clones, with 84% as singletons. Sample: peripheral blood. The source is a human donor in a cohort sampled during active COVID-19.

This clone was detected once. This CDR3 reads CASSYSPRGGGYTF. CDR3 DNA sequence: TGTGCCAGCAGTTACTCCCCGAGGGGAGGTGGCTACACCTTC. The V call is TRBV6-5, the J call TRBJ1-2; perhaps TRBD1 as D (5 bases). Deletions cut 0 bases from V and 7 bases from J, with 12 bases between. This CDR3 region has 14 residues. Germline CDR1 and CDR2: MNHEY and SVGAGI.

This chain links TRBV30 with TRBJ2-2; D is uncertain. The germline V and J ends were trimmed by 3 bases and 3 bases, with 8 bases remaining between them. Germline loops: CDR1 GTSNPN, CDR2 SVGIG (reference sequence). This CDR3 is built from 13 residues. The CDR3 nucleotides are TGTGCCTGGAGCGCGGTTTACACCGGGGAGCTGTTTTTT. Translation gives CAWSAVYTGELFF. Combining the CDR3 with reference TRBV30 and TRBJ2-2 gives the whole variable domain SQTIHQWPATLVQPVGSPLSLECTVEGTSNPNLYWYRQAAGRGLQLLFYSVGIGQISSEVPQNLSASRPQDRQFILSSKKLLLSDSGFYLCAWSAVYTGELFFGEGSRLTVL.

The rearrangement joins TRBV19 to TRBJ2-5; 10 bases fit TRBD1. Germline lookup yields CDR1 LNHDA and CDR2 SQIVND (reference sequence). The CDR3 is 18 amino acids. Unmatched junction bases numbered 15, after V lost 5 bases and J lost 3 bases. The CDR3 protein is CASSRTTGGGPTEETQYF. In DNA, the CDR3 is TGTGCCAGTAGTCGAACGACAGGGGGCGGCCCGACCGAAGAGACCCAGTACTTC.

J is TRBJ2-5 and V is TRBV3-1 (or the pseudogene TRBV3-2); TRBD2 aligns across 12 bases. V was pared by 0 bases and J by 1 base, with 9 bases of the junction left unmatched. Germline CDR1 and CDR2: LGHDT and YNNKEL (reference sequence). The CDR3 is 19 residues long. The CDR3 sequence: CASSQELPTSGGSQETQYF. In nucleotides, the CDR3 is TGTGCCAGCAGCCAAGAGCTCCCTACTAGCGGGGGGAGCCAAGAGACCCAGTACTTC.

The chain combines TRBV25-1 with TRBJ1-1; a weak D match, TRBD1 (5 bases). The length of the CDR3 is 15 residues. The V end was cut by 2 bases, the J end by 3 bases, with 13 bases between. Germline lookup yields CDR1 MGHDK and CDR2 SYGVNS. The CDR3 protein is CASSEKWGRDTEAFF. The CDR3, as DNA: TGTGCCAGCAGTGAAAAATGGGGCCGTGACACTGAAGCTTTCTTT.